What follows describes a single T cell receptor (beta chain). The antigen remains undetermined. TCRdb re-derived calls from the 5' RACE reads in MiXCR, one entry per CDR3 protein. The profile shows about 290,000 distinct CDR3 sequences, around 15% of them singletons. In germline, CDR1 is SQVTM, CDR2 ANQGSEA. V was cut by 7 bases and J by 8 bases, with 9 bases left in between. The CDR3 is 10 residues long. These data originate in a study of T-cell memory formation after mild COVID-19. Study-wide background: TCR clusters were mostly donor specific.

Overall study findings and caveats: CD4+ bias marked clones expanding day 15 to 37, unlike balanced contracting clones.

The TCR originated in a man younger than 30 who had mild COVID-19 (a few samples of this study predate the infection). Cell type and time point are not known. J is TRBJ2-1 and V is TRBV29-1; D gene unclear. Sequencing was carried out using PBMCs or a T cell subset sorted from them (not recorded which). This CDR3 is CSGTSDEQFF. The CDR3 DNA is TGCAGCGGAACCTCGGATGAGCAGTTCTTC.